This T cell receptor (beta chain) was captured by sequencing in a study of shared clonotypes between healthy human individuals. In this sample, this clone turned up once. The antigen remains undetermined. Study outcomes and limitations: Shared across a few donors were around 5% of the naive CD4 clonotypes.

Profiling relied on immunoSEQ multiplex PCR, and the TCRdb table lists in-frame clones only, not all of them. The table records 980,000 or so clones, over 75% of them present only once. The source of this sequence is a man aged 18 to 29 in good health. Material: memory CD4+ T cells sorted from blood. Subset described: CD45RA-negative fraction.

The CDR3 protein is CASSPGGLGYSYEQYF. In DNA form, the CDR3 reads TGTGCCAGCAGTCCTGGGGGACTTGGGTACTCCTACGAGCAGTACTTC. This rearrangement joins TRBV28 to TRBJ2-7; possible D gene TRBD2, 6 bases. The CDR3 length is 16 residues. Trimming pared 5 bases from V and 0 bases from J, leaving 17 bases between. Looked up from germline, CDR1 is MDHEN and CDR2 is SYDVKM. Full variable domain (remainder filled in from reference TRBV28 and TRBJ2-7): DVKVTQSSRYLVKRTGEKVFLECVQDMDHENMFWYRQDPGLGLRLIYFSYDVKMKEKGDIPEGYSVSREKKERFSLILESASTNQTSMYLCASSPGGLGYSYEQYFGPGTRLTVT.